These 7 T cell receptor beta chains were all obtained from the same sample, sequenced in a study of immune heterogeneity within non-small cell lung tumors. The TCR beta CDR3 region was amplified by multiplex PCR employing 32 V and 13 J primers. Using its own MiXCR run on the multiplex PCR reads, TCRdb lists one record per CDR3 protein. This sample has 5,600 or so distinct CDR3 sequences, with about 17% found just once. Bulk tumor genomic DNA, about 600 ng per sample, was used as template. Several biopsies were collected from each primary tumor during surgery. They were spaced as far apart as possible within the tumor mass. Curative surgical treatment was performed in patients who had newly diagnosed, untreated non-small cell lung cancer. Source material: lung tumor tissue. These receptors all stem from a man aged 35-49 years with non-small cell lung cancer.

This clonotype was counted a single time. A much larger clone differs from this one at a single base, so this may be a read error. V gene TRBV6-5 combines with J gene TRBJ1-5; 8 bases match TRBD1. Germline V lookup: CDR1 MNHEY, CDR2 SVGAGI. The CDR3 extends over 16 amino acids. V lost 4 bases, J lost 2 bases, and 7 bases stayed unmatched. CDR3 coding DNA: TGTGCCAGCAGTTCCTACCCCAGGGGGCGCAATCAGCCCCAGCATTTT. It encodes CASSSYPRGRNQPQHF.

This chain connects TRBV6-2 or TRBV6-3 to TRBJ2-1, with a weak D call TRBD1 (6 bases). CDR3 length: 15 amino acids. V was clipped by 5 bases and J by 1 base, with 12 bases between them. Looked up from germline, CDR1 is MNHEY and CDR2 is SVGEGT. The CDR3 DNA reads as TGTGCCAGCAGTGTAAGACAGGTGTCCTACAATGAGCAGTTCTTC. Translating it yields CASSVRQVSYNEQFF.

A word on this clonotype: This may come from a read error, since a much larger clone is one base off. The chain's CDR3 is CASSLELAVNNEQFF. The CDR3 nucleotides are TGTGCCAGCAGCTTAGAGTTAGCGGTGAACAATGAGCAGTTCTTC. This chain joins TRBV7-8 and TRBJ2-5; tentatively, D is TRBD2 (6 bases). The end of the DNA is better explained by TRBJ2-1, so the J call may be wrong. Per the germline V gene, CDR1 is SGHVS and CDR2 is FQNEAQ. The CDR3 length is 15 residues.

Details on this clonotype: The conserved phenylalanine or tryptophan is not found at the CDR3 terminus, so this likely reflects a read error. The DNA is left out, because the CDR3 cannot be placed on it with certainty; the CDR3 is given as TCRdb lists it. The CDR3: CASSHLETYEQYFGP. The V and J genes are TRBV4-1 and TRBJ2-3; the D segment call TRBD2 is taken from the table without a DNA check. CDR1 is MGHRA, CDR2 YSYEKL, per germline. The CDR3 length is 15 residues, termini included.

This clonotype is termed medium-sized (0.01 to 0.1%). V and J are TRBV27 and TRBJ2-4; unclear D gene. Germline V lookup: CDR1 MNHEY, CDR2 SMNVEV (reference sequence). V was clipped by 6 bases and J by 0 bases, with 15 bases between them. This CDR3 spans 16 amino acids. CDR3 region: CASSPRFVGAKNIQYF. CDR3 DNA sequence: TGTGCCAGCAGCCCCAGGTTCGTGGGAGCCAAAAACATTCAGTACTTC.

This clonotype was counted at least ten times. The rearrangement uses TRBV12-3 or TRBV12-4 and TRBJ1-4; tentative D call: TRBD1 (5 bases). The CDR3 length is 16 residues. V lost 6 bases to trimming and J lost 8 bases, with 22 bases between them. The CDR3 sequence: CASSPTGGSGGEKLFF. In nucleotides, the CDR3 is TGTGCCAGCAGCCCAACCGGGGGGTCGGGCGGGGAAAAACTGTTTTTT.

This chain links TRBV30 with TRBJ2-3, with 12 bases fitting TRBD2. This CDR3 comprises 16 residues. CDR1 and CDR2 (germline): GTSNPN, SVGIG (reference sequence). Trimming at V came to 2 bases and at J to 4 bases, leaving 7 bases not matched to a gene. The CDR3 DNA reads TGTGCCTGGAGTATGCGACTAGCGGGAGACGCAGATACGCAGTATTTT. It yields the protein CAWSMRLAGDADTQYF.